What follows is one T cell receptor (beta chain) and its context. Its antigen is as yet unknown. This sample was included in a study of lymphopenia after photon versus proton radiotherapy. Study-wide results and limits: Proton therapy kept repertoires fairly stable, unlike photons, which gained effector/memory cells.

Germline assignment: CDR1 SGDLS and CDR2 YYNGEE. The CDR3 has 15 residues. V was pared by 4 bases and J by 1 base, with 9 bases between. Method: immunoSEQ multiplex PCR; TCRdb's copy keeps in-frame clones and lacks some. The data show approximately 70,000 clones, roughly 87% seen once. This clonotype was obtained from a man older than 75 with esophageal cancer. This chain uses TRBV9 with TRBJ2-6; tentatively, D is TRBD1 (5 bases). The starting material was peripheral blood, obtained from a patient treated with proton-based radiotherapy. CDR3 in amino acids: CASSSGYSGANVLTF. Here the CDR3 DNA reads TGTGCCAGCAGCTCAGGGTATTCTGGGGCCAACGTCCTGACTTTC.